These 22 T cell receptor beta chains came from one sample sequenced in a study of blood T cell repertoires in COVID-19. Repertoires were generated with immunoSEQ multiplex PCR, while TCRdb's copy carries only in-frame clones and drops some. The sample yields approximately 200,000 clones, around 88% seen once. Specimen: PBMCs or T cells enriched from blood (not recorded which). The receptors originated from a woman aged 25-40 years who had recovered from COVID-19.

The rearrangement uses TRBV7-9 and TRBJ2-7, with D unclear. The CDR3 runs 14 residues. V shed 0 bases and J shed 2 bases, with 8 bases lying between them. Looked up from germline, CDR1 is SEHNR and CDR2 is FQNEAQ (reference sequence). In nucleotides, the CDR3 is TGTGCCAGCAGCTTAGCGCAGCGACCCTACGAGCAGTACTTC. Protein: CASSLAQRPYEQYF. The full variable domain, rest sourced from reference TRBV7-9 and TRBJ2-7, is DTGVSQNPRHKITKRGQNVTFRCDPISEHNRLYWYRQTLGQGPEFLTYFQNEAQLEKSRLLSDRFSAERPKGSFSTLEIQRTEQGDSAMYLCASSLAQRPYEQYFGPGTRLTVT.

The V gene is TRBV2, the J gene TRBJ1-2, with 7 bases matching TRBD1. The CDR3 extends over 14 amino acids. J gave up 3 bases and V 10 bases, and 11 bases lay outside the gene matches. Germline V lookup: CDR1 SNHLY, CDR2 FYNNEI. The CDR3 sequence: CATTSDREDYGYTF. The CDR3 nucleotides read TGTGCCACCACCAGCGACAGGGAAGACTATGGCTACACCTTC.

This chain links TRBV7-8 with TRBJ2-6; 7 bases line up with TRBD1. This CDR3 has 17 amino acids. The J segment lost 0 bases and the V segment lost 1 base, leaving 3 bases of the junction unmatched. Looked up from germline, CDR1 is SGHVS and CDR2 is FQNEAQ. The CDR3 protein is CASSLGTGISGANVLTF. For the CDR3, the DNA is TGTGCCAGCAGCTTAGGGACAGGAATCTCTGGGGCCAACGTCCTGACTTTC.

At least ten counts were recorded for this clone. The J gene is TRBJ2-2, the V gene TRBV6-4; TRBD2 agrees at 9 bases. The CDR3 consists of 15 residues. CDR1 and CDR2 from the germline V gene are MRHNA and SNTAGT. With V trimmed by 0 bases and J by 4 bases, 0 bases remained unmatched. This CDR3 is CASSDSSGSTGELFF. The CDR3 DNA is TGTGCCAGCAGTGACTCTAGCGGGAGCACCGGGGAGCTGTTTTTT.

The J gene is TRBJ2-3, the V gene TRBV27; 7 positions agree with TRBD1. J was trimmed by 4 bases and V by 1 base; bases with no gene match: 2. Germline CDR1 is MNHEY and CDR2 is SMNVEV (reference sequence). This CDR3 has 14 amino acids. CDR3 in DNA: TGTGCCAGCAGTTTATACAGGGGCTCAGATACGCAGTATTTT. Its protein product is CASSLYRGSDTQYF.

The rearrangement joins TRBV7-8 to TRBJ2-1, with TRBD2 matching over 9 bases. Per the germline V gene, CDR1 is SGHVS and CDR2 is FQNEAQ. The CDR3 length is 18 residues. V lost 7 bases, J lost 8 bases, and 21 bases stayed unmatched. The CDR3 loop is CASKPVIAGEPIRDEQFF. DNA of the CDR3: TGTGCCAGCAAGCCGGTAATAGCGGGAGAGCCGATTAGGGATGAGCAGTTCTTC. The whole variable domain, filled in from reference TRBV7-8 and TRBJ2-1, reads GAGVSQSPRYKVAKRGQDVALRCDPISGHVSLFWYQQALGQGPEFLTYFQNEAQLDKSGLPSDRFFAERPEGSVSTLKIQRTQQEDSAVYLCASKPVIAGEPIRDEQFFGPGTRLTVL.

This chain links TRBV3-1 (or the pseudogene TRBV3-2) with TRBJ1-5, with 9 nucleotides matching TRBD1. The CDR3 sequence is 14 residues long. Germline CDR1 is LGHDT and CDR2 is YNNKEL (reference sequence). The V and J ends lost 4 bases and 4 bases, in that order; junction bases with no gene match: 2. This CDR3 is CASSRGQGNQPQHF. CDR3 in DNA: TGTGCCAGCAGCCGGGGACAGGGAAATCAGCCCCAGCATTTT.

The V and J genes are TRBV3-1 (or the pseudogene TRBV3-2) and TRBJ2-1, with 12 bases matching TRBD2. J lost 4 bases, V lost 3 bases, and 7 bases had no gene match. Germline values: CDR1 LGHDT, CDR2 YNNKEL (reference sequence). CDR3 length: 17 amino acids. The DNA for the CDR3 is TGTGCCAGCAGCCAGGACACTAGCGGGAGGCTATACAATGAGCAGTTCTTC. Translating it yields CASSQDTSGRLYNEQFF.

V is TRBV19 and J is TRBJ2-1; TRBD2 matches at 15 bases. The CDR3 spans 19 residues. Germline V gives CDR1 LNHDA, CDR2 SQIVND (reference sequence). V lost 1 base, J lost 7 bases, and 11 bases stayed unmatched. The CDR3: CASSIASLGTSGRKNEQFF. CDR3 DNA sequence: TGTGCCAGTAGTATAGCTTCCTTGGGGACTAGCGGGAGGAAGAATGAGCAGTTCTTC.

J is TRBJ2-5 and V is TRBV6-5, with 7 bases matching TRBD2. Germline V gene sequence: CDR1 MNHEY, CDR2 SVGAGI. This CDR3 spans 14 amino acids. V shed 6 bases and J 4 bases; nucleotides not matched to a gene: 8. The CDR3 sequence is CASSPTGGRETQYF. DNA of the CDR3: TGTGCCAGCAGCCCAACGGGGGGTAGAGAGACCCAGTACTTC.

This chain links TRBV6-5 with TRBJ2-5, with D perhaps TRBD2 (6 bases). CDR1 MNHEY and CDR2 SVGAGI come from the germline V gene. The CDR3 consists of 13 residues. Deletions cut 0 bases from V and 5 bases from J, with 7 bases between. CDR3 in DNA: TGTGCCAGCAGTTACTCGGAGGGGGAGACCCAGTACTTC. Translated, it gives CASSYSEGETQYF.

The chain couples TRBV24-1 to TRBJ2-5; 8 bases map to TRBD2. CDR3 length: 17 amino acids. With 5 bases clipped from V and 1 base from J, the junction kept 11 bases outside the gene matches. The germline V gene has CDR1 KGHDR and CDR2 SFDVKD. This CDR3 reads CATSGSGSWGGQETQYF. DNA of the CDR3: TGTGCCACCAGTGGCAGCGGGAGCTGGGGGGGCCAAGAGACCCAGTACTTC.

The J gene is TRBJ1-2, the V gene TRBV7-2; 7 nucleotides line up with TRBD1. J was trimmed by 7 bases and V by 5 bases; bases with no gene match: 16. The CDR3 is 16 amino acids. From germline, CDR1 is SGHTA and CDR2 FQGNSA. The CDR3 DNA follows: TGTGCCAGCAGCCCCGGGGACTCGACAGGGAGAGGTGGCTACACCTTC. Translated, it gives CASSPGDSTGRGGYTF.

The chain joins TRBV5-1 to TRBJ1-5; 7 bases align to TRBD1. There are 15 residues in the CDR3. The V and J ends lost 4 bases and 3 bases, in that order; junction bases with no gene match: 7. The germline CDR1 and CDR2 sequences are SGHRS and YFSETQ. CDR3 sequence (DNA): TGCGCCAGCAGCCTCCGGGACAGCTACAATCAGCCCCAGCATTTT. Encoded protein: CASSLRDSYNQPQHF.

The J gene is TRBJ2-7, the V gene TRBV15; D gene ambiguous. Trimming removed 0 bases at V and 2 bases at J, with 14 bases between. The CDR3 totals 16 residues. Per germline, CDR1 LNHNV and CDR2 YYDKDF (reference sequence). This CDR3 is CATSRDLIVSTYEQYF. The CDR3 coding sequence is TGTGCCACCAGCAGAGATCTTATAGTGTCAACCTACGAGCAGTACTTC.

This chain joins TRBV3-1 (or the pseudogene TRBV3-2) and TRBJ1-2, with 7 bases fitting TRBD1. Germline trimming cut 7 bases from V and 2 bases from J; bases unmatched to any gene: 7. From germline, CDR1 is LGHDT and CDR2 YNNKEL (reference sequence). CDR3 length equals 14 residues. Here the CDR3 DNA reads TGTGCCAGCACCCAGGACAGGAACAACTATGGCTACACCTTC. Translation gives CASTQDRNNYGYTF.

This chain joins TRBV2 and TRBJ2-7; 7 bases line up with TRBD2. The V and J ends lost 4 bases and 6 bases, in that order; junction bases with no gene match: 9. CDR1 is SNHLY and CDR2 is FYNNEI in the germline V gene. CDR3 length: 14 residues. Here the CDR3 reads CASSVERDGGEQYF. The CDR3 bases are TGTGCCAGCAGTGTGGAGCGGGACGGAGGCGAGCAGTACTTC.

J is TRBJ2-7 and V is TRBV23-1; D is perhaps TRBD1 (5 bases). TRBV23-1 is an open reading frame whose function is uncertain. The CDR3 contains 16 residues. V lost 4 bases and J 1 base, leaving 17 bases between the germline ends. CDR3 sequence (DNA): TGCGCCAGCAGTCCCTGGCCAGGGTTTCCGTCCTACGAGCAGTACTTC. Translating it yields CASSPWPGFPSYEQYF.

This sequence joins TRBV28 and TRBJ1-2, with D perhaps matching TRBD1 (5 bases). CDR1 is MDHEN, CDR2 SYDVKM, per germline. V was trimmed by 5 bases and J by 4 bases, leaving 17 bases between them. This CDR3 has 15 amino acids. CDR3 protein: CASSIPSGGGYGYTF. DNA of the CDR3: TGTGCCAGCAGTATCCCCTCTGGGGGGGGCTATGGCTACACCTTC.

V and J are TRBV10-1 and TRBJ1-1; 7 bases fit TRBD1. This CDR3 is 15 amino acids long. Germline CDR1 and CDR2: WNHNN and SYGVQD (reference sequence). V trimming: 6 bases; J trimming: 2 bases; junction bases outside the gene matches: 9. The chain's CDR3 is CASSKKTGANTEAFF. The CDR3 DNA reads as TGCGCCAGCAGCAAGAAAACAGGGGCCAACACTGAAGCTTTCTTT.

The chain couples TRBV28 to TRBJ1-1; D may be TRBD1 (6 bases). V was clipped by 2 bases and J by 1 base, with 11 bases between them. CDR3 length: 15 residues. Germline CDR1 MDHEN, CDR2 SYDVKM. The CDR3 nucleotides are TGTGCCAGCAGTTTAGATTCGGGACAGAACACTGAAGCTTTCTTT. Its translation is CASSLDSGQNTEAFF.

This clone was seen a few times. A junction boundary mismatches the germline segment, possibly from a read error. The chain recombines TRBV5-6 with TRBJ2-7; 11 nucleotides align to TRBD2. Germline V gene lookup returns CDR1 SGHDT and CDR2 YYEEEE. The CDR3 runs 15 residues. In DNA form, the CDR3 reads TGTGCCAGCAGCGTAGCGGGAGGGCCCTCCCACGAGCAGTACTTC. It encodes CASSVAGGPSHEQYF. The full variable domain, rest sourced from reference TRBV5-6 and TRBJ2-7, is DAGVTQSPTHLIKTRGQQVTLRCSPKSGHDTVSWYQQALGQGPQFIFQYYEEEERQRGNFPDRFSGHQFPNYSSELNVNALLLGDSALYLCASSVAGGPSHEQYFGPGTRLTVT.